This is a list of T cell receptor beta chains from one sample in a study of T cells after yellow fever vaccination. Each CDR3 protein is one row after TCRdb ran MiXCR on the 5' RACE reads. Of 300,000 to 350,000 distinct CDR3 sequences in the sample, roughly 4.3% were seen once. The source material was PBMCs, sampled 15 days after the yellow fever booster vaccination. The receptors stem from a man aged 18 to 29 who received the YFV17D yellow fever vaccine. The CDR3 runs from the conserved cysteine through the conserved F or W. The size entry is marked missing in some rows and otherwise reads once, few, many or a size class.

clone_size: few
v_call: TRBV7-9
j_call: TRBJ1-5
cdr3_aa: CASSLQHSEQPQHF

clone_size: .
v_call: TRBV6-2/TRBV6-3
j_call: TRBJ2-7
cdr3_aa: CASRGGRTGYLINPYEQYF

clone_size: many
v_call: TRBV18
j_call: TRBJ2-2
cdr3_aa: CASSPLVTSGGPLSNTGELFF

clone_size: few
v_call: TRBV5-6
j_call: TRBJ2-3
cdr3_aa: CASSTWGGLPNTQYF

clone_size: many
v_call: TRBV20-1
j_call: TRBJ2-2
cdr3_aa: CSATETNTGELFF

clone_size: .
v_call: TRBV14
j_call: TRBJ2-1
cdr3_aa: CASSQNRGWDNEQFF

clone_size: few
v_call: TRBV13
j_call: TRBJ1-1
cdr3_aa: CASSLGQGEVTEAFF

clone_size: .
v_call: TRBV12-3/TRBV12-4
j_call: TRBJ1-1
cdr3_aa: CASRRGAATEAFF

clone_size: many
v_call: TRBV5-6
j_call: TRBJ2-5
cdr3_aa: CASSDVRRPQETQYF

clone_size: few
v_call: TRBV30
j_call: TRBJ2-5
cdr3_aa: CAWSVWGGAETQYF

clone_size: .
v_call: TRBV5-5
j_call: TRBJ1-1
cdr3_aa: CASSLLTQNTEAFF

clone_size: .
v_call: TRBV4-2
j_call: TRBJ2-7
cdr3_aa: CASSQDQASGGIVYEQYF

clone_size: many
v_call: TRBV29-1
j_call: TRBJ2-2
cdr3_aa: CSVEAHRGTGELFF

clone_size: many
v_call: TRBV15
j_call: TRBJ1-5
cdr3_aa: CATSRVPGPQPQHF

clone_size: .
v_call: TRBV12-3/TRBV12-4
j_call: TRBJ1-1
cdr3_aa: CASRPGTGVEAFF

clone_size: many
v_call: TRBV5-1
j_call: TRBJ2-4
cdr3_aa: CASSLEGEPNIQYF

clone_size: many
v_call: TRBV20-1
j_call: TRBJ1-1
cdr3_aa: CSARQGGTNTEAFF

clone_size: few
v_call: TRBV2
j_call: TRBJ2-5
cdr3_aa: CASSGISASRETQYF

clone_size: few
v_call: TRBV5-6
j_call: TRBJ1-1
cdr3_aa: CASSLGAATFF

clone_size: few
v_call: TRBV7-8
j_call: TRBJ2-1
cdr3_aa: CASSPHGVSNEQFF

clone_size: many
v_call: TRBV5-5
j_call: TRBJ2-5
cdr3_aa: CASTLGPSQTQYF

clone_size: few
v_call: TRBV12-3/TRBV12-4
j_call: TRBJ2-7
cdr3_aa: CASSWEKANEQYF

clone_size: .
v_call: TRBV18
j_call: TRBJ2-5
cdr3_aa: CASSAGGGSQETQYF

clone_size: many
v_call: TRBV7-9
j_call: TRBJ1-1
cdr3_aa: CASTLRGLVNTEAFF

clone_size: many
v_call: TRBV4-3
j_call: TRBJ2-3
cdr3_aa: CASSQEPPVGIKTDTQYF

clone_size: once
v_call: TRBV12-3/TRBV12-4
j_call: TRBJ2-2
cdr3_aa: CASSFPRGVFTGELFF

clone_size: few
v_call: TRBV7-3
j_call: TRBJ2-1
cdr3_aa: CASSLSPSGAVSSYNEQFF